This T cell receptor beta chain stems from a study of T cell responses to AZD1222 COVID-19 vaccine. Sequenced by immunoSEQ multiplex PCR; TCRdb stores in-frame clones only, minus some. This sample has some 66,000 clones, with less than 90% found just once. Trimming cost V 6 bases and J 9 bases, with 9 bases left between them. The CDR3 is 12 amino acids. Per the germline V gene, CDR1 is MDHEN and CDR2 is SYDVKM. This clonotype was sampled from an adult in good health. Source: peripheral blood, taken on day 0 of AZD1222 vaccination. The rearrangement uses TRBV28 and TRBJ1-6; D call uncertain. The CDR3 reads CASRREGSPLHF. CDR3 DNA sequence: TGTGCCAGCAGGAGGGAGGGTTCACCCCTCCACTTT. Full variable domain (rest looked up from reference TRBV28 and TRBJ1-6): DVKVTQSSRYLVKRTGEKVFLECVQDMDHENMFWYRQDPGLGLRLIYFSYDVKMKEKGDIPEGYSVSREKKERFSLILESASTNQTSMYLCASRREGSPLHFGNGTRLTVT.